The next 7 T cell receptor beta chains were all read from a single sample in a study of control samples from healthy donors and cancer patients. Repertoires were generated with immunoSEQ multiplex PCR, while TCRdb's copy carries only in-frame clones and drops some. The sample consists of about 100,000 clones, 90% to 95% of them appearing once. Material: blood. These receptors were taken from a woman between 18 and 30 years old in good health.

This clone was found once. The same CDR3 arises from other DNA sequences in this sample as well. This sequence joins TRBV11-3 and TRBJ1-5; D unresolved. Trimming cost V 9 bases and J 6 bases, with 15 bases left between them. This CDR3 comprises 13 residues. The germline gives CDR1 SGHNT, CDR2 YENEEA. CDR3 loop: CASSNTLGQPQHF. The CDR3 DNA is TGTGCCAGTAGCAACACCCTCGGTCAGCCCCAGCATTTT.

The J gene is TRBJ2-7, the V gene TRBV27; D is unclear. V lost 6 bases and J lost 0, with 15 bases in between. The germline V gene encodes CDR1 MNHEY and CDR2 SMNVEV (reference sequence). The CDR3 covers 15 residues. CDR3 in amino acids: CASSPERRPSYEQYF. The CDR3 DNA is TGTGCCAGCAGCCCGGAGAGGCGGCCCTCCTACGAGCAGTACTTC.

J is TRBJ1-1 and V is TRBV21-1. TRBV21-1 is marked as a pseudogene. CDR3 size: 18 residues. The CDR3 spells CASSCPTHPGAPATEAFF. The CDR3 bases are TGTGCCAGCAGCTGCCCTACCCATCCGGGGGCGCCGGCCACTGAAGCTTTCTTT.

The chain is built from TRBV29-1 and TRBJ1-2, with 7 positions matching TRBD1. CDR1 and CDR2 (germline): SQVTM, ANQGSEA. The trim removed 6 bases at V and 6 bases at J, leaving 7 bases unmatched. The CDR3 loop spans 12 amino acids. DNA for the CDR3: TGCAGCGTCTCGACAGGGTCCCATGGCTACACCTTC. It is translated as CSVSTGSHGYTF.

This chain joins TRBV10-1 and TRBJ2-6, with D perhaps TRBD1 (5 bases). The CDR3 sequence is 18 residues long. Germline V lookup: CDR1 WNHNN, CDR2 SYGVQD (reference sequence). V lost 5 bases, J lost 0 bases, and 17 bases lay in between. The CDR3 sequence: CASSPFRGFSSGANVLTF. The CDR3 bases are TGCGCCAGCAGTCCTTTTAGGGGTTTTTCCTCTGGGGCCAACGTCCTGACTTTC.

V gene TRBV28 combines with J gene TRBJ1-5, with D unclear. Germline CDR1 and CDR2: MDHEN and SYDVKM. V lost 3 bases, J lost 1 base, and 10 bases lay in between. The CDR3 sequence is 15 residues long. The CDR3 region is CASSLGRLSNQPQHF. In nucleotides, the CDR3 is TGTGCCAGCAGTTTGGGTCGGCTAAGCAATCAGCCCCAGCATTTT.

The rearrangement links TRBV5-1 to TRBJ2-5, with 8 nucleotides matching TRBD1. The CDR3 is 15 amino acids. The germline V gene has CDR1 SGHRS and CDR2 YFSETQ. V shed 0 bases, J shed 1 base, and the junction held 2 bases outside the gene matches. As DNA, the CDR3 is TGCGCCAGCAGCTTGGGACAGGGGCCCCAAGAGACCCAGTACTTC. This translates into CASSLGQGPQETQYF.